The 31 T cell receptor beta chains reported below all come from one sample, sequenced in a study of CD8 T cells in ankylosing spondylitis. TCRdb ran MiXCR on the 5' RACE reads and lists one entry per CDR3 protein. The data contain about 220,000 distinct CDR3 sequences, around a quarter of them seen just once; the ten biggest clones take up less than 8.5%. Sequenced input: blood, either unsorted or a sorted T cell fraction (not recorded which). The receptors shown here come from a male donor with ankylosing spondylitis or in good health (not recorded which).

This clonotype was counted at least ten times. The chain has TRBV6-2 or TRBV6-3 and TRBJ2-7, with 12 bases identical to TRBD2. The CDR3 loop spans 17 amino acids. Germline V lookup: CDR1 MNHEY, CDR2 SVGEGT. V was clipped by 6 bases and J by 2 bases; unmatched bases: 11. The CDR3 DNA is TGTGCCAGCAGATACAGGACTTCTAGCGGGAGGGCCTACGAGCAGTACTTC. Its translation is CASRYRTSSGRAYEQYF.

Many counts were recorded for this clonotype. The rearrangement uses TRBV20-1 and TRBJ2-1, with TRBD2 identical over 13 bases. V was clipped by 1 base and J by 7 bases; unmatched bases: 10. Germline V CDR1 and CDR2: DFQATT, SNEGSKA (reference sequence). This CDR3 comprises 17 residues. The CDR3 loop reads CSARVFGLAGASNEQFF. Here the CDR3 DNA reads TGCAGTGCTAGAGTCTTTGGACTAGCGGGAGCATCAAATGAGCAGTTCTTC.

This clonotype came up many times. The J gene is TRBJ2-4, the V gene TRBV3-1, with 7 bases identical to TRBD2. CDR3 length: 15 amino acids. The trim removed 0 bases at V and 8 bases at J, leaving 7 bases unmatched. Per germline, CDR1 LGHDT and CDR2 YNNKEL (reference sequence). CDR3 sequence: CASSQDRGLGDIQYF. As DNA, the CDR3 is TGTGCCAGCAGCCAAGATCGTGGACTAGGAGACATTCAGTACTTC.

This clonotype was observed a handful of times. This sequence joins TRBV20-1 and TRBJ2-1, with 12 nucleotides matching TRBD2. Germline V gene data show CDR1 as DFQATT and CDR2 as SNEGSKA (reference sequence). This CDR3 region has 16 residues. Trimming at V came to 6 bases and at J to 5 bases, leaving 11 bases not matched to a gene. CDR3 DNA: TGCAGTGCCAGACTATGGACTAGCGGGAACCACAATGAGCAGTTCTTC. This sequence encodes CSARLWTSGNHNEQFF.

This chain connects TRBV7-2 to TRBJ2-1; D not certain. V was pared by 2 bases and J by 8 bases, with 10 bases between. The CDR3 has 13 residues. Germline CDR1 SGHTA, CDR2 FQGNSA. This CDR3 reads CASSLIRAHEQFF. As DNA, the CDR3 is TGTGCCAGCAGCTTAATCCGGGCTCATGAGCAGTTCTTC. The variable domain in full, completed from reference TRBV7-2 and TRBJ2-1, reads GAGVSQSPSNKVTEKGKDVELRCDPISGHTALYWYRQSLGQGLEFLIYFQGNSAPDKSGLPSDRFSAERTGGSVSTLTIQRTQQEDSAVYLCASSLIRAHEQFFGPGTRLTVL.

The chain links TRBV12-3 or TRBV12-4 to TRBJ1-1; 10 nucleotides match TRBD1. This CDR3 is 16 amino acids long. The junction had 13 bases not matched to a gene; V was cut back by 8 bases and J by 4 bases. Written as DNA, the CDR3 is TGTGCCAGCCAACCGACAGGGGGCGAAGGAAGCACTGAAGCTTTCTTT. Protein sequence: CASQPTGGEGSTEAFF.

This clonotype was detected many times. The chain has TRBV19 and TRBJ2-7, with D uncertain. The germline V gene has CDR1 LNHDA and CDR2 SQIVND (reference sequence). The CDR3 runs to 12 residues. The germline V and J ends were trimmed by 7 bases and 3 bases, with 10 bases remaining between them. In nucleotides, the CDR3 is TGTGCCAGTAATGAAATCGGCTACGAGCAGTACTTC. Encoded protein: CASNEIGYEQYF.

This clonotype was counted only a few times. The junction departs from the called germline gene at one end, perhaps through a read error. CDR3 bases: TGCGTCAGCAGCCAATATCTGCAGGGGGCAGGGAGCAATCAGCCCCAGCATTTT. Translated, it gives CVSSQYLQGAGSNQPQHF. The chain is built from TRBV4-1 and TRBJ1-5; 8 bases are a match to TRBD1. This CDR3 region has 18 residues. CDR1 MGHRA and CDR2 YSYEKL come from the germline V gene.

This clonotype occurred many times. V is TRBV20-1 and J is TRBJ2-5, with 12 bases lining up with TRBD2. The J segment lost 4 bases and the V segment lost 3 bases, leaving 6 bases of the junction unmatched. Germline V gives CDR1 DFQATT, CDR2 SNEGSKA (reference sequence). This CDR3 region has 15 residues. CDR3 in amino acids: CSASSGLAGIETQYF. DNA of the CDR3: TGCAGTGCTAGTAGCGGACTAGCGGGAATAGAGACCCAGTACTTC.

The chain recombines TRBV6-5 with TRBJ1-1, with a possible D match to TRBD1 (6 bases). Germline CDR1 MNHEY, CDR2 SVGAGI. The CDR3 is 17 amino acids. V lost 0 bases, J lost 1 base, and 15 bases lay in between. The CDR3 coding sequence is TGTGCCAGCAGTTACTCGATTGATGGACAGCGGAACACTGAAGCTTTCTTT. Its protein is CASSYSIDGQRNTEAFF.

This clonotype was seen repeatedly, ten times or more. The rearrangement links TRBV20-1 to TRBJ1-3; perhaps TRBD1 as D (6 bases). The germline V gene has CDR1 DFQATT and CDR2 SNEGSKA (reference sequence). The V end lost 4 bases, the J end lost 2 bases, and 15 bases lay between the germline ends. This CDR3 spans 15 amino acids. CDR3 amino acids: CSAINRDIAGNTIYF. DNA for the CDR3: TGCAGTGCTATAAATCGGGACATAGCTGGAAACACCATATATTTT.

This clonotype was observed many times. Here the CDR3 reads CATQQGAIGEQYF. DNA for the CDR3: TGTGCCACGCAACAGGGGGCGATCGGGGAGCAGTACTTC. V gene TRBV2 combines with J gene TRBJ2-7; 9 positions agree with TRBD1. V trimming: 10 bases; J trimming: 7 bases; junction bases outside the gene matches: 11. The CDR3 runs 13 residues. Germline V gene sequence: CDR1 SNHLY, CDR2 FYNNEI.

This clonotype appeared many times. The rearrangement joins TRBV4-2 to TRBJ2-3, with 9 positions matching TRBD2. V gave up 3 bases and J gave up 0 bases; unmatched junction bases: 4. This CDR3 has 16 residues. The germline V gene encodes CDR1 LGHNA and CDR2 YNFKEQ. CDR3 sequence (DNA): TGTGCCAGCAGCCAGAGGACTAGCGAGAGCACAGATACGCAGTATTTT. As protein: CASSQRTSESTDTQYF.

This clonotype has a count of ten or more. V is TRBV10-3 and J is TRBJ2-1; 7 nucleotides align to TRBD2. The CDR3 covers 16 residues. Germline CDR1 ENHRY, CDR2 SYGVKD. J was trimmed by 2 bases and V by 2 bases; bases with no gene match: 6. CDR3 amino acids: CAISERLAEPYNEQFF. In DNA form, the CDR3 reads TGTGCCATCAGTGAGCGGCTAGCGGAGCCCTACAATGAGCAGTTCTTC.

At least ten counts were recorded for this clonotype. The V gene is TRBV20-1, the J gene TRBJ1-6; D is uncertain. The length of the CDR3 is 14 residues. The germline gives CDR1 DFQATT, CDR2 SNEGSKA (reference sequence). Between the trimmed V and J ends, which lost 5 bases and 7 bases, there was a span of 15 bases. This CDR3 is CSAYDRKGNSPLHF. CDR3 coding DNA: TGCAGTGCTTACGACCGAAAAGGCAATTCACCCCTCCACTTT.

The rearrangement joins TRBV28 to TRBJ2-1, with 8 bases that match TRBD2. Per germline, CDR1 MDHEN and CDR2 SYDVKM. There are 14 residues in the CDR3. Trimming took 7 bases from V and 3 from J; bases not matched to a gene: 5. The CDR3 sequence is CASKAGGHYNEQFF. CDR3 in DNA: TGTGCCAGCAAGGCGGGGGGCCACTACAATGAGCAGTTCTTC.

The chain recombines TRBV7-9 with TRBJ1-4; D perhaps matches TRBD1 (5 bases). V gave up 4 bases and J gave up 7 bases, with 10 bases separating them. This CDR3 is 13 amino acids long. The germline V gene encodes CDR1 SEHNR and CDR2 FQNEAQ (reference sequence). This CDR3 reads CASSSSGSEKLFF. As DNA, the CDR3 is TGTGCCAGCAGCTCTTCAGGGAGTGAAAAACTGTTTTTT. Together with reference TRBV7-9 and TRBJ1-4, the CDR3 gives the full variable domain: DTGVSQNPRHKITKRGQNVTFRCDPISEHNRLYWYRQTLGQGPEFLTYFQNEAQLEKSRLLSDRFSAERPKGSFSTLEIQRTEQGDSAMYLCASSSSGSEKLFFGSGTQLSVL.

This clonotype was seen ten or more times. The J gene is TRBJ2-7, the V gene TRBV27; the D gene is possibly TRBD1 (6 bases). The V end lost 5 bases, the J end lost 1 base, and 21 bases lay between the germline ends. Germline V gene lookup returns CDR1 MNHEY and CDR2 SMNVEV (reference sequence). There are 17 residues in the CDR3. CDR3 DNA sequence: TGTGCCAGCAGTCCGAGCCCAGACAGGTTCTTTTCCTACGAGCAGTACTTC. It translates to CASSPSPDRFFSYEQYF.

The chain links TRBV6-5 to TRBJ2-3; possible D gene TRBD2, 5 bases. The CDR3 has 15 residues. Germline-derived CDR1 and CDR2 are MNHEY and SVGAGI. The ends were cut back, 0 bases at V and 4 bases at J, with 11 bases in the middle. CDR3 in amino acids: CASSYSPSPADTQYF. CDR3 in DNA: TGTGCCAGCAGTTACTCTCCTAGCCCCGCAGATACGCAGTATTTT.

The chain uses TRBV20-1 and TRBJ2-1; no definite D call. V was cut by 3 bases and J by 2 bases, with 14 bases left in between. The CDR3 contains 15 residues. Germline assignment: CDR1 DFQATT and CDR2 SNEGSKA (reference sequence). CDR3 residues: CSARAPSTAYNEQFF. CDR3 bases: TGCAGTGCTAGGGCCCCGAGCACCGCCTACAATGAGCAGTTCTTC.

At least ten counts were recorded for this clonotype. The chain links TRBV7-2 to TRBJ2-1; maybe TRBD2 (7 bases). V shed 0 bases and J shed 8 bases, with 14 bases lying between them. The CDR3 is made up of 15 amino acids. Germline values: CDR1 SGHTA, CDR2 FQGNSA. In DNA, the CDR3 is TGTGCCAGCAGCTTAGCTCTGCGAGGGGGGGATGAGCAGTTCTTC. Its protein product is CASSLALRGGDEQFF.

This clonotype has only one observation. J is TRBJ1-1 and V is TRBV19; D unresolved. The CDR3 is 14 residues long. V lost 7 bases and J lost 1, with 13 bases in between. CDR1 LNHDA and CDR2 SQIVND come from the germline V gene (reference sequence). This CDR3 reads CASTAGAKNTEAFF. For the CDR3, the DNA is TGTGCCAGTACCGCGGGAGCGAAGAACACTGAAGCTTTCTTT.

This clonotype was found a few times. The CDR3 DNA reads TGCAGTGCTAGAGATTCGAGCGGGGGTGACAATGAGCAGTTCTTC. Amino acid sequence: CSARDSSGGDNEQFF. The chain is built from TRBV20-1 and TRBJ2-1; 8 nucleotides agree with TRBD2. The CDR3 is 15 amino acids. J was trimmed by 5 bases and V by 0 bases; bases with no gene match: 6. CDR1 is DFQATT and CDR2 is SNEGSKA in the germline V gene (reference sequence).

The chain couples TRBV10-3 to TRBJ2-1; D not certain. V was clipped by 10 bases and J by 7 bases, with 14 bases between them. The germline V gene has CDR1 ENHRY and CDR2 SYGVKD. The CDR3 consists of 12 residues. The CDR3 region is CATRTVTNEQFF. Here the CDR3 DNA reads TGTGCCACCAGGACGGTGACGAATGAGCAGTTCTTC.

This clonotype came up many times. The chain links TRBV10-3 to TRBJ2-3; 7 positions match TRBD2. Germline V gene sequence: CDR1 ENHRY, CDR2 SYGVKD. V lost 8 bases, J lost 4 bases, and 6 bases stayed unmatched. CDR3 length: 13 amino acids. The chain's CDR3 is CAIRDYSADTQYF. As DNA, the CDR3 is TGTGCCATCCGGGACTACTCGGCAGATACGCAGTATTTT.

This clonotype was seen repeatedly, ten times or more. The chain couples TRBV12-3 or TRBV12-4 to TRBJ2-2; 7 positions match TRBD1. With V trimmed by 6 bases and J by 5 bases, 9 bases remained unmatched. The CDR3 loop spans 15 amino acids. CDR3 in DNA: TGTGCCAGCAGGACCCGGGACAGCAGAACCGGGGAGCTGTTTTTT. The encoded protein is CASRTRDSRTGELFF.

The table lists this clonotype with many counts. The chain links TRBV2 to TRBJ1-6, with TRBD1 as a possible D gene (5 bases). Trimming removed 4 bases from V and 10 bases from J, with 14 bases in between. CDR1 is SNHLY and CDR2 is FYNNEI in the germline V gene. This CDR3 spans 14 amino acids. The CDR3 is CASSVEGRGSPLHF. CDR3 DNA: TGTGCCAGCAGTGTGGAGGGACGGGGATCACCCCTCCACTTT.

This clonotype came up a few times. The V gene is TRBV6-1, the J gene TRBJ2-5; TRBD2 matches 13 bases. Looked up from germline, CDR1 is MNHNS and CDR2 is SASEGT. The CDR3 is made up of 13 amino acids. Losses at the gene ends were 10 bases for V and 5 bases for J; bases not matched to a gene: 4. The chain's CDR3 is CAIGLAGVETQYF. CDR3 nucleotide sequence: TGTGCCATCGGACTAGCGGGAGTGGAGACCCAGTACTTC.

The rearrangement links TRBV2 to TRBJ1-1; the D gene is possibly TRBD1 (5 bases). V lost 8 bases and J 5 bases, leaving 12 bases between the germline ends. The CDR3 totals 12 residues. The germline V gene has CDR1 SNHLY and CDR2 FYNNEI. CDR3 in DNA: TGTGCCAGCCACGTGGGGGATACTGAAGCTTTCTTT. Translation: CASHVGDTEAFF.

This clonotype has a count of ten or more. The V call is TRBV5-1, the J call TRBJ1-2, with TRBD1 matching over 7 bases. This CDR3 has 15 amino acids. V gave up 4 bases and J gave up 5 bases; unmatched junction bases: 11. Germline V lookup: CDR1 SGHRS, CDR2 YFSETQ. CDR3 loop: CASSPGQAEIYGYTF. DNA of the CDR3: TGCGCCAGCAGCCCTGGACAGGCGGAAATTTATGGCTACACCTTC.

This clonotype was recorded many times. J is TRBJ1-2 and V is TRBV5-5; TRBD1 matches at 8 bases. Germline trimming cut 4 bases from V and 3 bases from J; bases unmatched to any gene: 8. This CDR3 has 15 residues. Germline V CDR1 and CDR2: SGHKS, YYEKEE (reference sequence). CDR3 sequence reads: CASSIGQGRDYGYTF. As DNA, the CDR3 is TGTGCCAGCAGCATCGGACAGGGAAGGGACTATGGCTACACCTTC.